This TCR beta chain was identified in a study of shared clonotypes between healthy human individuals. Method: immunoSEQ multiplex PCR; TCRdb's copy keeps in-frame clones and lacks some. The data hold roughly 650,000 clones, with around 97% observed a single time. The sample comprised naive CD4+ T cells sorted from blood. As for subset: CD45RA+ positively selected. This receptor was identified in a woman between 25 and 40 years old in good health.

The DNA for the CDR3 is TGTGCCAGCAGCAACGCAGGCACAGATACGCAGTATTTT. It translates to CASSNAGTDTQYF. The chain recombines TRBV7-2 with TRBJ2-3; D uncertain. The V gene lost 5 bases and the J gene lost 1 base, with 7 bases spanning the gap. From germline, CDR1 is SGHTA and CDR2 FQGNSA. The CDR3 has 13 residues. Full variable domain (rest looked up from reference TRBV7-2 and TRBJ2-3): GAGVSQSPSNKVTEKGKDVELRCDPISGHTALYWYRQSLGQGLEFLIYFQGNSAPDKSGLPSDRFSAERTGGSVSTLTIQRTQQEDSAVYLCASSNAGTDTQYFGPGTRLTVL.